This TCR beta chain is from a study of blood T cells in healthy people across ages. Study-level results: There was a strong correlation between TCR beta diversity and naive T cell percentage. The fall in TCR beta diversity per million T cells was roughly linear with age. Fewer expanded clones and more diversity marked long-lived versus aged donors.

This clonotype occurred once. Its antigen remains unidentified. Primed by a sample-barcoded 5' primer and a J-beta primer mix, a second PCR proceeded for about 6 to 11 cycles. Each cDNA molecule was tagged by a template-switch adaptor with 12 random nucleotides. In TCRdb, the 5' RACE reads were re-called with MiXCR into one record per CDR3 protein. Of hundreds of thousands of distinct CDR3 sequences in the sample, under 55% were seen once. The CDR3 loop spans 15 amino acids. Germline V gene data show CDR1 as SGHRS and CDR2 as YFSETQ. The V end was cut by 2 bases, the J end by 4 bases, with 14 bases between.

The chain recombines TRBV5-1 with TRBJ2-3; D unclear. Material for sequencing was blood. This clonotype was sampled from a man aged 55 to 69 in good health. The CDR3, as DNA: TGCGCCAGCAGCTTTTGGCAGGCGAGCGCAGATACGCAGTATTTT. It codes for CASSFWQASADTQYF. The full variable domain, in which reference TRBV5-1 and TRBJ2-3 provide the parts outside the CDR3, is KAGVTQTPRYLIKTRGQQVTLSCSPISGHRSVSWYQQTPGQGLQFLFEYFSETQRNKGNFPGRFSGRQFSNSRSEMNVSTLELGDSALYLCASSFWQASADTQYFGPGTRLTVL.